This entry features one T cell receptor (beta chain) sequence. The antigen remains undetermined. Germline and junction disagree at one end, which may indicate a read error. This CDR3 has 13 residues. Germline CDR1 is MNHEY and CDR2 is SVGAGI. The sample belongs to a study of T cell repertoires in cytomegalovirus infection. Overall study: An indication of both CMV infection and matching HLA type came from public TCR beta signatures.

Overall study findings and caveats: The ex vivo response was dominated by HLA-C-restricted CMV-specific TCR beta clonotypes. Summed public TCR beta family frequency identified CMV carriers bearing the relevant HLA.

TCRdb passed the reads through MiXCR, listing each CDR3 protein once. The table includes roughly 640,000 distinct CDR3 sequences, 24% detected once. This TCR came from a human donor in good health (CMV status not recorded). Some clones in this sample may be carry-over from other donors' samples. Sequencing input: CD8+ T cells from PBMCs. The chain joins TRBV6-5 to TRBJ2-2; no reliable D call. The CDR3 DNA sequence: TGTGCCAACAGTCCTACAAACACCGGGGAGCTGTTTTTT. Its protein is CANSPTNTGELFF.